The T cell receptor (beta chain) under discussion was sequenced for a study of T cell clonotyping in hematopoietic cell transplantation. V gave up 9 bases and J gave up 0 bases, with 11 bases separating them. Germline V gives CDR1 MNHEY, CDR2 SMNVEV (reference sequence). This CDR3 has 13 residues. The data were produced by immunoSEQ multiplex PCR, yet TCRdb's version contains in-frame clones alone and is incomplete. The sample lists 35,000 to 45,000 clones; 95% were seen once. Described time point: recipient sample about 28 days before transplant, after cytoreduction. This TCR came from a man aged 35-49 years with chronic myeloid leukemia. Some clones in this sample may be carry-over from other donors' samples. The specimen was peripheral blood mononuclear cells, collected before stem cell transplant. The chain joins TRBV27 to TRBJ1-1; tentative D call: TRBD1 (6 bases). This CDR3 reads CASADSLNTEAFF. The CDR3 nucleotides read TGTGCCAGTGCGGACAGCCTGAACACTGAAGCTTTCTTT.